The T cell receptor beta chain described here comes from a study of T cell repertoires in cytomegalovirus infection. Across the whole study: Recently identified HLA-C-restricted and well-studied HLA-B-restricted CMV epitopes were used.

MiXCR, run by TCRdb on the reads, gives a single entry per CDR3 protein. The sample comprises roughly 990,000 distinct CDR3 sequences, roughly a third of which are singletons, and 13% rests with the top ten. This clonotype was counted many times. No antigen is known for it. Sequenced material: cultured CD8+ T cells from PBMCs, taken from culture after CMV antigen stimulation. This TCR came from a human donor in good health (CMV status not recorded). Some clones in this sample may be carry-over from other donors' samples.

CDR3 residues: CASEGNGYTF. CDR3 DNA: TGTGCCAGCGAGGGGAACGGCTACACCTTC. The rearrangement uses TRBV6-1 and TRBJ1-2, with D tentatively TRBD1 (5 bases). The V end lost 8 bases, the J end lost 8 bases, and 9 bases lay between the germline ends. The CDR3 covers 10 residues. The V gene's germline CDR1 is MNHNS and CDR2 SASEGT.